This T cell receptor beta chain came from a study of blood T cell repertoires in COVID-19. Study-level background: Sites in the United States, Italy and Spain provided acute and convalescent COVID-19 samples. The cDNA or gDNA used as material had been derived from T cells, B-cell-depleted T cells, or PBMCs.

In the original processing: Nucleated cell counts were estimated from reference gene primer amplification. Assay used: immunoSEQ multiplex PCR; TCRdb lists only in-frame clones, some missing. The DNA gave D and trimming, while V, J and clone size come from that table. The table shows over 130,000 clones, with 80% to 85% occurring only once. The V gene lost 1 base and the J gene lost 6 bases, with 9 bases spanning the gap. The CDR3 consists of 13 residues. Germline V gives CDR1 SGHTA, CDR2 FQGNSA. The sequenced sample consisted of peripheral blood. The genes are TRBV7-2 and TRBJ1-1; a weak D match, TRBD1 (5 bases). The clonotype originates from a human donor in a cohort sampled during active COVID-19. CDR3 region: CASSLVRRAEAFF. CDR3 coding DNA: TGTGCCAGCAGCTTAGTGCGCAGGGCTGAAGCTTTCTTT. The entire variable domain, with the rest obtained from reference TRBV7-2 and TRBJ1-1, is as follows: GAGVSQSPSNKVTEKGKDVELRCDPISGHTALYWYRQSLGQGLEFLIYFQGNSAPDKSGLPSDRFSAERTGGSVSTLTIQRTQQEDSAVYLCASSLVRRAEAFFGQGTRLTVV.